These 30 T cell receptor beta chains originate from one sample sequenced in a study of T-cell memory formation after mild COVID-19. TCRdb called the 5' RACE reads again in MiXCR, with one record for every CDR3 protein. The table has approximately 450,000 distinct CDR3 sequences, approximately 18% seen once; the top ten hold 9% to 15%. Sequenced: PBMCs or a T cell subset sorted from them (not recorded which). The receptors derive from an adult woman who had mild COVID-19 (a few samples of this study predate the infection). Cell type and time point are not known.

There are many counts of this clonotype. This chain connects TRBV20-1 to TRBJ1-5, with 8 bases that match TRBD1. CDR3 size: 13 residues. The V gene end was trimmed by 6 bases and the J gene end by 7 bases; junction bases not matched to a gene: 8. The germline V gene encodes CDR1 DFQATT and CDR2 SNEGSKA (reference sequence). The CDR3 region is CSAQDRATQPQHF. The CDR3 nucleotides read TGCAGTGCCCAGGACAGGGCCACCCAGCCCCAGCATTTT.

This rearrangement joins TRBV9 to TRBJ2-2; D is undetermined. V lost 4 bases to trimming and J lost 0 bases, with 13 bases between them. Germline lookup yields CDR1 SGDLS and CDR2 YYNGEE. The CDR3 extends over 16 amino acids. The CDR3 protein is CASSSQETTNTGELFF. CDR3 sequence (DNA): TGTGCCAGCAGCTCTCAGGAAACTACGAACACCGGGGAGCTGTTTTTT.

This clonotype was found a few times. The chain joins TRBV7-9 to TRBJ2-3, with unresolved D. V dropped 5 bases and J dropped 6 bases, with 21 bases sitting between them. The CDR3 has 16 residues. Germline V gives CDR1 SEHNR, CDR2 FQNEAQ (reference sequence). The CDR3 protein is CASSTEQIPKDDTQYF. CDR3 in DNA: TGTGCCAGCAGCACGGAACAAATCCCAAAGGATGATACGCAGTATTTT.

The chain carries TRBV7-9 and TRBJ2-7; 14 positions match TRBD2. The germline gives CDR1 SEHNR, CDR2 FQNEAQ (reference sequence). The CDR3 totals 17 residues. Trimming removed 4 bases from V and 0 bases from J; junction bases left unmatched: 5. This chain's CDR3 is CASSSGLAGVYSYEQYF. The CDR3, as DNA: TGTGCCAGCAGCTCGGGACTAGCGGGAGTGTACTCCTACGAGCAGTACTTC.

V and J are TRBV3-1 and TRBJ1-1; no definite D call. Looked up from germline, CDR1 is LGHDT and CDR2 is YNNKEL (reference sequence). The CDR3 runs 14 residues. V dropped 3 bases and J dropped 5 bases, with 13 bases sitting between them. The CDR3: CASSQGSTFTEAFF. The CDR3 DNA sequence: TGTGCCAGCAGCCAGGGGAGTACCTTTACTGAAGCTTTCTTT.

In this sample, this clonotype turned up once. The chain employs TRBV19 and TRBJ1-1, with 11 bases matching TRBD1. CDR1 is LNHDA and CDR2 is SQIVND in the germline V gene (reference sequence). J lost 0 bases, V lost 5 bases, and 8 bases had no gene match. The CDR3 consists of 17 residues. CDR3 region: CASSRRDRGDLNTEAFF. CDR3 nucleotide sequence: TGTGCCAGTAGTCGGCGGGACAGGGGGGATCTGAACACTGAAGCTTTCTTT.

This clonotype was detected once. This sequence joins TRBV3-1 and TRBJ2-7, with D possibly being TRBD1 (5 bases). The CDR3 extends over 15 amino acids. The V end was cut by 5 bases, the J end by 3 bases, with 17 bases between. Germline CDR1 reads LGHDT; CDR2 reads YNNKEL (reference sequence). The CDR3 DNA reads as TGTGCCAGCAGCACTCGACAGTTAAACAACTACGAGCAGTACTTC. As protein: CASSTRQLNNYEQYF.

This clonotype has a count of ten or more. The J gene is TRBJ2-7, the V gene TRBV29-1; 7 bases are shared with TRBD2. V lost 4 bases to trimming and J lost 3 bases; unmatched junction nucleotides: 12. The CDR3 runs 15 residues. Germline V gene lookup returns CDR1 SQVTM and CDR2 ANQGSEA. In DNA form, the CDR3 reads TGCAGCGTTGGCCCGGGGGGAGGTTTTCTCTACGAGCAGTACTTC. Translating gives CSVGPGGGFLYEQYF.

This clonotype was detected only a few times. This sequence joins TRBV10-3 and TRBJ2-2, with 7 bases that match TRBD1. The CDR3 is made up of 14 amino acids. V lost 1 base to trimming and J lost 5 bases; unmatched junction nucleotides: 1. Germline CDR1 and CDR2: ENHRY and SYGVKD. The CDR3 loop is CAISELQGTGELFF. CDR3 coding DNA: TGTGCCATCAGTGAGTTACAGGGGACCGGGGAGCTGTTTTTT.

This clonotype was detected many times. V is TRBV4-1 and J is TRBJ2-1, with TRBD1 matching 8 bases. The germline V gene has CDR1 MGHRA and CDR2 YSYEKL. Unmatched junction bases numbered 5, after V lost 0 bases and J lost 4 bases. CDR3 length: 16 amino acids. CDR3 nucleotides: TGCGCCAGCAGCCAAGAACTACAGGGGGGTTACAATGAGCAGTTCTTC. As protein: CASSQELQGGYNEQFF.

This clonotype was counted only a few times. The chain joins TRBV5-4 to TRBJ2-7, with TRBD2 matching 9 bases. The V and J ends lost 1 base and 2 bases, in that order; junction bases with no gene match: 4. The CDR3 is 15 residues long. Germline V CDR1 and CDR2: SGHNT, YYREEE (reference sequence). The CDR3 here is CASSLFAGGPYEQYF. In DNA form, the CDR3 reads TGTGCCAGCAGCTTGTTTGCGGGAGGGCCCTACGAGCAGTACTTC. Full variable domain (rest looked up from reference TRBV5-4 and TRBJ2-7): ETGVTQSPTHLIKTRGQQVTLRCSSQSGHNTVSWYQQALGQGPQFIFQYYREEENGRGNFPPRFSGLQFPNYSSELNVNALELDDSALYLCASSLFAGGPYEQYFGPGTRLTVT.

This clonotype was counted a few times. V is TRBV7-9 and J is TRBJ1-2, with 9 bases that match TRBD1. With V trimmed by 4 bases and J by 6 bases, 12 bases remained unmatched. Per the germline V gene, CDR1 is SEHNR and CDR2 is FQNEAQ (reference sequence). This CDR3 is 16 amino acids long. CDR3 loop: CASSYGTGLVQDGYTF. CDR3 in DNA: TGTGCCAGCAGCTACGGGACAGGGCTAGTGCAGGATGGCTACACCTTC.

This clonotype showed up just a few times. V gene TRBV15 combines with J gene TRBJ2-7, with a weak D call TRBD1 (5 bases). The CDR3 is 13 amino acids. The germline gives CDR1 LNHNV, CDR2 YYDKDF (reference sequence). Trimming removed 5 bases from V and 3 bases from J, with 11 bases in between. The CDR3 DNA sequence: TGTGCCACCAGCGGCGACAGCCGCTACGAGCAGTACTTC. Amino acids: CATSGDSRYEQYF.

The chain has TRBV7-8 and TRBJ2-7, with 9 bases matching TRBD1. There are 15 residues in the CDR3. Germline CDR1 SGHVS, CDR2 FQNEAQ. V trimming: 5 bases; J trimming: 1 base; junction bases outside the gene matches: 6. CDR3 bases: TGTGCCAGCAGCGTTGGGACAGGGAGGTCCTACGAGCAGTACTTC. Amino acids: CASSVGTGRSYEQYF.

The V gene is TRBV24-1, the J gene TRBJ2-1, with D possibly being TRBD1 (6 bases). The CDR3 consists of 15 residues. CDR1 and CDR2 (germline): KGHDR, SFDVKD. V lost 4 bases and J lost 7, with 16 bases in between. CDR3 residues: CATSDLSTGLNEQFF. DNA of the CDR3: TGTGCCACCAGTGACCTAAGTACAGGGTTGAATGAGCAGTTCTTC.

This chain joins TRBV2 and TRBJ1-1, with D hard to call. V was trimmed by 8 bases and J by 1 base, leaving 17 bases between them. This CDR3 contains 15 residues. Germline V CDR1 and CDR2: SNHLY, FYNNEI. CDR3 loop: CASSPPGAANTEAFF. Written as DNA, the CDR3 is TGTGCCAGCTCCCCGCCAGGAGCAGCGAACACTGAAGCTTTCTTT.

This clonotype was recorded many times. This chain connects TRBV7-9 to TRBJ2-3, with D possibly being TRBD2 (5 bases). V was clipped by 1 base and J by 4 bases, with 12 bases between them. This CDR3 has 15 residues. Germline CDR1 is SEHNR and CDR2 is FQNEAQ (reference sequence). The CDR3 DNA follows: TGTGCCAGCAGCTTAGGTCCTAGCTCGTCAGATACGCAGTATTTT. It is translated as CASSLGPSSSDTQYF. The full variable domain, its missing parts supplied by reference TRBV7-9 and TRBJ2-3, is DTGVSQNPRHKITKRGQNVTFRCDPISEHNRLYWYRQTLGQGPEFLTYFQNEAQLEKSRLLSDRFSAERPKGSFSTLEIQRTEQGDSAMYLCASSLGPSSSDTQYFGPGTRLTVL.

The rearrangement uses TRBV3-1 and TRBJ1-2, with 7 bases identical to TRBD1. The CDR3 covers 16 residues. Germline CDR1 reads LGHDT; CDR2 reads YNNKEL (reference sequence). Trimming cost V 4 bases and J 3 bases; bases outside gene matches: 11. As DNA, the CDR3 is TGTGCCAGCAGCCGGGGCTCGACAGGGACGGACTATGGCTACACCTTC. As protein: CASSRGSTGTDYGYTF.

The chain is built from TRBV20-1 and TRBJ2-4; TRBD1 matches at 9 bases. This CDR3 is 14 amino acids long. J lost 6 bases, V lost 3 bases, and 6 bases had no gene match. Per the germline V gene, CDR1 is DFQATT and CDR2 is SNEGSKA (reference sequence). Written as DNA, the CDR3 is TGCAGTGCTAGGTACCGGGACAGGGCAAACATTCAGTACTTC. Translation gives CSARYRDRANIQYF.

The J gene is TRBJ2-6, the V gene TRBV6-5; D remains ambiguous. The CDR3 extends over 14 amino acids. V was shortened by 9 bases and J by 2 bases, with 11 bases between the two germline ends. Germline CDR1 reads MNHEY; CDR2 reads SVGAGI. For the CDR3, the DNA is TGTGCCAGTTCCCGAAGCGCTGGGGCCAACGTCCTGACTTTC. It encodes CASSRSAGANVLTF.

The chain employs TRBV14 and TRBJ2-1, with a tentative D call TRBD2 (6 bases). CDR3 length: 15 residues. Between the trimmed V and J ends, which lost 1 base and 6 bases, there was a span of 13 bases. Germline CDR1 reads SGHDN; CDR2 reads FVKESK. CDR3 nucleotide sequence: TGTGCCAGCAGCCAAGGACTAGTTTTGGGCAATGAGCAGTTCTTC. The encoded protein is CASSQGLVLGNEQFF. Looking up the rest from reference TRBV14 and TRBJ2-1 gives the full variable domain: EAGVTQFPSHSVIEKGQTVTLRCDPISGHDNLYWYRRVMGKEIKFLLHFVKESKQDESGMPNNRFLAERTGGTYSTLKVQPAELEDSGVYFCASSQGLVLGNEQFFGPGTRLTVL.

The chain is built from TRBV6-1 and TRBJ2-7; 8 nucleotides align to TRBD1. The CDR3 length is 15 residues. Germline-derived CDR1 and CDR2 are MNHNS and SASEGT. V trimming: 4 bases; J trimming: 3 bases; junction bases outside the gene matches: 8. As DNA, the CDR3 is TGTGCCAGCAGTGCCGGACAGGGAAGAGACTACGAGCAGTACTTC. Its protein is CASSAGQGRDYEQYF.

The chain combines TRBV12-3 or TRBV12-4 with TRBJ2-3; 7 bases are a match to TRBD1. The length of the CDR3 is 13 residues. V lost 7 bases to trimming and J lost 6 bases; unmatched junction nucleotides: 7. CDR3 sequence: CASNPLGGDTQYF. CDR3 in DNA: TGTGCCAGCAATCCTCTAGGGGGCGATACGCAGTATTTT.

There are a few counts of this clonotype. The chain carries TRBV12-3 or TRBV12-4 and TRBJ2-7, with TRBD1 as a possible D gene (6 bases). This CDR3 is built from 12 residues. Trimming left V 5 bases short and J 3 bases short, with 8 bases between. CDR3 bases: TGTGCCAGCAGTATACAGGGCTACGAGCAGTACTTC. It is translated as CASSIQGYEQYF.

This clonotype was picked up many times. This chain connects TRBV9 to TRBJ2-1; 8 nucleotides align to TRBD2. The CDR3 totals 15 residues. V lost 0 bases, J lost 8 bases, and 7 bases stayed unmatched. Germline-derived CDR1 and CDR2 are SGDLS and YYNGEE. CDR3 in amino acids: CASSVELGLVYEQFF. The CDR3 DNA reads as TGTGCCAGCAGCGTAGAGTTGGGACTAGTATATGAGCAGTTCTTC.

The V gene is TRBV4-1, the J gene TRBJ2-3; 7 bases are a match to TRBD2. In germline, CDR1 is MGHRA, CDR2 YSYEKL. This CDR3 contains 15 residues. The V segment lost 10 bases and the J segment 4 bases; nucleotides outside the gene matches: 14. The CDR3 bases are TGCGCCACGGGGGGTTCGGTGGGCACACCAGATACGCAGTATTTT. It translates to CATGGSVGTPDTQYF.

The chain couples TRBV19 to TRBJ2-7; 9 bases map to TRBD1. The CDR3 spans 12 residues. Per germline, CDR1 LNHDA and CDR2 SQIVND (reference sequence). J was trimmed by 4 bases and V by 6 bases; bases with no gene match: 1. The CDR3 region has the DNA TGTGCCAGTAGCGACAGGGGGTACGAGCAGTACTTC. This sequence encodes CASSDRGYEQYF.

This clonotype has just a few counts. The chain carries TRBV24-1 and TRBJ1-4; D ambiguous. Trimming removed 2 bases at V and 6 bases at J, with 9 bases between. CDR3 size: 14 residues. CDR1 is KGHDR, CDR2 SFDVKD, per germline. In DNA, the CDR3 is TGTGCCACCAGTGATTCGGGAAGTTATGAAAAACTGTTTTTT. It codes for CATSDSGSYEKLFF.

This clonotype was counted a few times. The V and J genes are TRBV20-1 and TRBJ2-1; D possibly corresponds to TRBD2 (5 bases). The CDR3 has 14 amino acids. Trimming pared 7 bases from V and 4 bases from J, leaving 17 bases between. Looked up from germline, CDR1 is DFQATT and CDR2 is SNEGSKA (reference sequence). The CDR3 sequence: CSVPSAGIYNEQFF. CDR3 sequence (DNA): TGCAGTGTCCCTTCGGCCGGGATATACAATGAGCAGTTCTTC.

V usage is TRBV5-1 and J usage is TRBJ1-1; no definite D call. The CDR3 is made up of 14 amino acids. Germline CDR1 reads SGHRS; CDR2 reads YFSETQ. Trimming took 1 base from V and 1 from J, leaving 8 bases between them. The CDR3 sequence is CASSLIGKNTEAFF. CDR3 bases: TGCGCCAGCAGCTTGATAGGGAAGAACACTGAAGCTTTCTTT.